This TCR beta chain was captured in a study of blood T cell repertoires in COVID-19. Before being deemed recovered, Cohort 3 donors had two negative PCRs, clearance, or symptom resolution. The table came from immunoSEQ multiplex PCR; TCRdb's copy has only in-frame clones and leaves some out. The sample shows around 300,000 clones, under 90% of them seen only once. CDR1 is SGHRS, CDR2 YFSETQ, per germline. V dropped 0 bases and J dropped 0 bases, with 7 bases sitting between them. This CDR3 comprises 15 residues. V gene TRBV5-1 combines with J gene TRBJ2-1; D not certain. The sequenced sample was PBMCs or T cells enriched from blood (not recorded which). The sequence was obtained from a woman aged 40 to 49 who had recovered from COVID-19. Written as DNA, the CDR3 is TGCGCCAGCAGCTTGGGGGCGAACTCCTACAATGAGCAGTTCTTC. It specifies CASSLGANSYNEQFF.